These 8 T cell receptor beta chains were all obtained from the same sample, sequenced in a study of T cell responses to AZD1222 COVID-19 vaccine listed by TCRdb under 2021. Libraries were made using the immunoSEQ multiplex PCR assay. This immuneACCESS table, as held by TCRdb, lists in-frame sequences with V and J called but not all clones. Of the missing ones, under half trace to an unresolved V gene in checked studies; the others have no known cause. This sample is represented by about 140,000 clones; 80% to 95% of them were singletons. Of the sample, about 3.8% is held by the ten largest clones. Taken with the paper, the label for time point translates to: about 28 days (+/-7) after the second vaccine dose. Material: peripheral blood, obtained 28 days after the second AZD1222 dose. The source of these receptors is an adult who received the AZD1222 COVID-19 vaccine.

The chain couples TRBV11-3 to TRBJ2-1; 13 bases line up with TRBD2. CDR1 is SGHNT and CDR2 is YENEEA in the germline V gene. This CDR3 is 16 amino acids long. V lost 5 bases, J lost 8 bases, and 9 bases stayed unmatched. CDR3 sequence: CASSALLAGGFDEQFF. The CDR3 DNA is TGTGCCAGCAGCGCCTTACTAGCGGGAGGGTTTGATGAGCAGTTCTTC.

V and J are TRBV5-1 and TRBJ2-3; 12 positions match TRBD2. The CDR3 covers 18 residues. Trimming at V came to 2 bases and at J to 2 bases, leaving 9 bases not matched to a gene. Germline-derived CDR1 and CDR2 are SGHRS and YFSETQ. The CDR3 coding sequence is TGCGCCAGCAGCTTTAGACTAGCGGGAGCCCTTTCCACAGATACGCAGTATTTT. Encoded protein: CASSFRLAGALSTDTQYF.

The count of this clone is one. J is TRBJ2-1 and V is TRBV28; 8 bases map to TRBD2. V lost 3 bases and J lost 3; bases outside the gene matches: 7. The CDR3 contains 16 residues. Germline V CDR1 and CDR2: MDHEN, SYDVKM. This chain's CDR3 is CASSLMGLDYYNEQFF. CDR3 sequence (DNA): TGTGCCAGCAGTTTGATGGGACTAGATTACTACAATGAGCAGTTCTTC.

The J gene is TRBJ2-1, the V gene TRBV5-1, with 14 bases identical to TRBD2. The CDR3 has 18 residues. V lost 3 bases to trimming and J lost 9 bases; unmatched junction nucleotides: 14. The germline V gene has CDR1 SGHRS and CDR2 YFSETQ. CDR3 coding DNA: TGCGCCAGCAGCTGGGGACTAGCGGGAGCCAGACCTGCCCGTGAGCAGTTCTTC. This gives the protein CASSWGLAGARPAREQFF. The full variable domain, with the rest looked up from reference TRBV5-1 and TRBJ2-1, is KAGVTQTPRYLIKTRGQQVTLSCSPISGHRSVSWYQQTPGQGLQFLFEYFSETQRNKGNFPGRFSGRQFSNSRSEMNVSTLELGDSALYLCASSWGLAGARPAREQFFGPGTRLTVL.

V is TRBV2 and J is TRBJ1-1, with 10 positions matching TRBD1. The CDR3 sequence is 14 residues long. After removal of 8 bases from V and 2 bases from J, the junction contained 5 bases not matched to a gene. Germline CDR1 is SNHLY and CDR2 is FYNNEI. The CDR3 sequence: CASEDRGQNTEAFF. The CDR3 DNA reads TGTGCCAGCGAAGACAGGGGGCAAAACACTGAAGCTTTCTTT.

The J gene is TRBJ2-7, the V gene TRBV19, with D perhaps TRBD1 (6 bases). The CDR3 contains 17 residues. The germline V gene encodes CDR1 LNHDA and CDR2 SQIVND (reference sequence). Trimming took 9 bases from V and 1 from J, leaving 25 bases between them. Here the CDR3 reads CASPSRQDSSPSYEQYF. CDR3 in DNA: TGTGCCAGCCCTTCAAGGCAGGACAGCTCTCCTTCCTACGAGCAGTACTTC.

The chain is built from TRBV28 and TRBJ1-5; D gene unclear. This CDR3 has 12 amino acids. V gave up 4 bases and J gave up 4 bases, with 5 bases separating them. Germline assignment: CDR1 MDHEN and CDR2 SYDVKM. The CDR3, as DNA: TGTGCCAGCAGTTCTATAAATCAGCCCCAGCATTTT. Protein: CASSSINQPQHF.

CDR3 region: CASSLGLTGGRYWSSEAFF. The CDR3 DNA reads TGTGCCAGCAGCTTAGGGCTCACAGGGGGCCGGTATTGGAGCTCTGAAGCTTTCTTT. This chain links TRBV7-9 with TRBJ1-1; 9 nucleotides line up with TRBD1. The CDR3 has 19 residues. J gave up 6 bases and V 1 base, and 18 bases lay outside the gene matches. Germline values: CDR1 SEHNR, CDR2 FQNEAQ (reference sequence).